The rows below give T cell receptor beta chains drawn from one sample of a study of cytotoxic CD8 clonotypes in ibrutinib-treated CLL. Method: immunoSEQ multiplex PCR; TCRdb's copy keeps in-frame clones and lacks some. The sample carries fewer than 150,000 clones, around four fifths recorded once. Here the sequenced sample was PBMCs, taken after 24 months of ibrutinib treatment. The receptors shown here come from a human donor with chronic lymphocytic leukemia. The CDR3 runs from the conserved cysteine through the conserved F or W. The D gene is left open where the match is weak. Clone size is stated in some rows and not others, as once, few, many or a class when expanded.

D gene: -
V gene: TRBV19
clone size: medium-sized
J gene: TRBJ1-1
CDR3 protein: CASSYGAPLPNTEAFF
CDR3 DNA: TGTGCCAGTAGTTACGGGGCCCCCCTACCAAACACTGAAGCTTTCTTT

D gene: TRBD1
V gene: TRBV12-5
clone size: once
J gene: TRBJ2-2
CDR3 protein: CASGLMGQSNTGELFF
CDR3 DNA: TGTGCTAGTGGTTTGATGGGACAGAGTAACACCGGGGAGCTGTTTTTT

D gene: TRBD2
V gene: TRBV19
clone size: -
J gene: TRBJ2-2
CDR3 protein: CASSKAELAGSGELFF
CDR3 DNA: TGTGCCAGTAGCAAGGCCGAACTAGCGGGGTCCGGGGAGCTGTTTTTT

D gene: TRBD1
V gene: TRBV19
clone size: few
J gene: TRBJ1-3
CDR3 protein: CASCGDSLRNTIYF
CDR3 DNA: TGTGCCAGCTGTGGGGACAGCCTAAGAAACACCATATATTTT

D gene: -
V gene: TRBV9
clone size: few
J gene: TRBJ2-2
CDR3 protein: CASSLTIERRTDTGELFF
CDR3 DNA: TGTGCCAGCAGCTTAACCATAGAACGGAGGACGGACACCGGGGAGCTGTTTTTT

D gene: -
V gene: TRBV2
clone size: -
J gene: TRBJ1-5
CDR3 protein: CASRARANQPQHF
CDR3 DNA: TGTGCCAGCAGGGCCAGGGCGAATCAGCCCCAGCATTTT

D gene: -
V gene: TRBV5-6
clone size: once
J gene: TRBJ2-3
CDR3 protein: CASSQGSRTDTQYF
CDR3 DNA: TGTGCCAGCAGCCAGGGGTCTCGCACAGATACGCAGTATTTT

D gene: -
V gene: TRBV7-9
clone size: -
J gene: TRBJ1-2
CDR3 protein: CASSPYSFYYTF
CDR3 DNA: TGTGCCAGCAGCCCCTACTCCTTCTACTACACCTTC

D gene: -
V gene: TRBV7-9
clone size: -
J gene: TRBJ1-4
CDR3 protein: CASSLAGQYEKLFF
CDR3 DNA: TGTGCCAGCAGCTTAGCTGGGCAGTACGAAAAACTGTTTTTT

D gene: -
V gene: TRBV19
clone size: -
J gene: TRBJ2-5
CDR3 protein: CASSKTPPGNQETQYF
CDR3 DNA: TGTGCCAGTAGTAAGACCCCCCCGGGGAACCAAGAGACCCAGTACTTC

D gene: -
V gene: TRBV6-6
clone size: -
J gene: TRBJ1-2
CDR3 protein: CASSYSAGVDYGYTF
CDR3 DNA: TGTGCCAGCAGTTACTCGGCGGGGGTCGACTATGGCTACACCTTC

D gene: TRBD2
V gene: TRBV28
clone size: -
J gene: TRBJ2-7
CDR3 protein: CASSPGLEAGYEQYF
CDR3 DNA: TGTGCCAGCAGTCCGGGACTAGAAGCGGGCTACGAGCAGTACTTC

D gene: TRBD1
V gene: TRBV19
clone size: -
J gene: TRBJ1-4
CDR3 protein: CASSMPGQGNEKLFF
CDR3 DNA: TGTGCCAGTAGTATGCCGGGACAGGGAAATGAAAAACTGTTTTTT

D gene: TRBD2
V gene: TRBV19
clone size: -
J gene: TRBJ2-1
CDR3 protein: CASSPLLAGGGEQFF
CDR3 DNA: TGTGCCAGTAGTCCCCTGCTAGCGGGGGGAGGAGAGCAGTTCTTC

D gene: TRBD1
V gene: TRBV18
clone size: -
J gene: TRBJ1-6
CDR3 protein: CASSERQGKGSPLHF
CDR3 DNA: TGTGCCAGCTCAGAGAGACAGGGGAAGGGTTCACCCCTCCACTTT